The clone carrying this T cell receptor beta chain appeared many times. The antigen remains unidentified. The sample comes from a study of response to subunit inactivated influenza vaccine. Broader study findings: With each seasonal influenza vaccination, the authors suggested, few new T cells are recruited.

Trimming stripped 0 bases from V and 2 bases from J, with 22 bases between. The CDR3 runs to 19 residues. The germline CDR1 and CDR2 sequences are MNHEY and SVGAGI. TCRdb passed the RT-PCR reads through MiXCR, listing each CDR3 protein once. Of fewer than 700,000 distinct CDR3 sequences in the sample, 10% to 15% were seen once. This receptor was identified in a middle-aged man who received an inactivated influenza vaccine. Sequenced material: PBMCs from blood, taken about 40 days after vaccination. V and J are TRBV6-5 and TRBJ1-2; D might be TRBD1 (5 bases). The CDR3 region has the DNA TGTGCCAGCAGTTACTCCTGGATTCGTCGGCGGAGGGGCAACTATGGCTACACCTTC. It translates to CASSYSWIRRRRGNYGYTF.